The source of this TCR beta chain is a study of OX40 agonist ivuxolimab in advanced cancers. Study details: Allowance was made for prior anti-PD-1, anti-PD-L1 or anti-CTLA-4 therapy, and 40% to 45% had some.

Libraries were prepared by immunoSEQ multiplex PCR; TCRdb keeps only in-frame clonotypes and omits some of them. In the table there are around 72,000 clones, about 85% of which are singletons. The CDR3 is 20 residues long. In germline, CDR1 is MDHEN, CDR2 SYDVKM. V was shortened by 6 bases and J by 3 bases, with 30 bases between the two germline ends. Details on this clone: What it binds is not known.

Regarding the study as a whole: CD8+ T cells (on average) carried more expanded clones than CD4+ T cells.

The material was CD4+ or CD8+ T cells sorted from blood, obtained in a trial of the OX40 agonist ivuxolimab. The source is an adult with an advanced solid tumor such as melanoma, head and neck, liver or kidney cancer. The genes are TRBV28 and TRBJ1-5; a possible D gene is TRBD1 (6 bases). The CDR3 DNA is TGTGCCAGCAGACGCGAGGGGCGAGGGGGGAATTGGCCTTTCAATCAGCCCCAGCATTTT. Its translation: CASRREGRGGNWPFNQPQHF.